One T cell receptor (beta chain) is described in this entry. This specimen belongs to a study of T cell changes during pregnancy in multiple sclerosis. The method was immunoSEQ multiplex PCR; TCRdb's version includes in-frame clones alone and lacks a portion of them. Of fewer than 80,000 clones in the sample, roughly nine tenths were seen once. The sample was peripheral blood, taken in the first trimester of pregnancy. The clonotype was recovered from a female donor in good health, enrolled as a control in a pregnancy study.

CDR3 amino acids: CASSPTDRESGYTF. The DNA for the CDR3 is TGTGCCAGCAGTCCGACGGACAGGGAGTCTGGCTACACCTTC. V and J are TRBV28 and TRBJ1-2; 8 bases map to TRBD1. CDR3 length: 14 amino acids. Germline values: CDR1 MDHEN, CDR2 SYDVKM. V shed 5 bases and J 7 bases; nucleotides not matched to a gene: 9.